The 7 T cell receptor beta chains presented below share a single source sample, sequenced in a study of blood T cells in healthy people across ages. Next came a second PCR, run for about 7 to 12 cycles, which used a sample-barcoded 5' primer along with a J-beta primer mix. TCRdb used MiXCR to reprocess the 5' RACE reads, holding one entry per CDR3 protein. This sample has 600,000 to 850,000 distinct CDR3 sequences; roughly 25% occur once, and the top ten carry 9.4%. The same sample was also studied in work on T cells of mothers and their children.

The sequencing input was blood. The receptors shown here come from a boy between 10 and 17 years old in good health.

This clonotype was detected only a few times. Germline is not matched at one junction end, which may reflect a read error. The V call is TRBV28, the J call TRBJ2-6, with D maybe TRBD1 (5 bases). The CDR3 has 18 residues. Germline loops: CDR1 MDHEN, CDR2 SYDVKM. CDR3 sequence (DNA): TGTGCCAGCAGTTTAATGGCAGATCGCCGCTCTGGGGCCAACATCCTGACTTTC. Amino acid sequence: CASSLMADRRSGANILTF.

This chain uses TRBV6-2 or TRBV6-3 with TRBJ2-1, with D tentatively TRBD1 (6 bases). Germline lookup yields CDR1 MNHEY and CDR2 SVGEGT. This CDR3 comprises 15 residues. The V end lost 6 bases, the J end lost 1 base, and 13 bases lay between the germline ends. The CDR3 coding sequence is TGTGCCAGCAGCCAGGGGCTGACTTCCTACAATGAGCAGTTCTTC. Translation gives CASSQGLTSYNEQFF.

Only a few counts were recorded for this clonotype. The V and J genes are TRBV4-2 and TRBJ2-7; no firm D call. The germline gives CDR1 LGHNA, CDR2 YNFKEQ. CDR3 size: 15 residues. Trimming pared 0 bases from V and 3 bases from J, leaving 12 bases between. This chain's CDR3 is CASSQEWNGGYEQYF. In nucleotides, the CDR3 is TGTGCCAGCAGCCAAGAATGGAACGGCGGCTACGAGCAGTACTTC.

This clonotype was counted between two and nine times. The CDR3 protein is CSVHRGSTDTQYF. CDR3 coding DNA: TGCAGCGTTCATCGCGGGAGCACAGATACGCAGTATTTT. This chain joins TRBV29-1 and TRBJ2-3; tentative D call: TRBD2 (5 bases). The CDR3 length is 13 residues. Germline V gives CDR1 SQVTM, CDR2 ANQGSEA. The V and J ends lost 5 bases and 0 bases respectively, with 9 bases between them.

This clonotype was seen only a few times. This rearrangement joins TRBV20-1 to TRBJ2-5; D may correspond to TRBD1 or TRBD2 (6 bases each). The last part of the DNA fits TRBJ2-7 better; the J call may be wrong. Germline V gives CDR1 DFQATT, CDR2 SNEGSKA (reference sequence). The CDR3 runs 13 residues. The CDR3 protein is CSASSGAHDEQYF. The CDR3 bases are TGCAGTGCTAGTTCGGGGGCGCATGACGAGCAGTACTTC.

V usage is TRBV28 and J usage is TRBJ1-4; D is uncertain. Germline-derived CDR1 and CDR2 are MDHEN and SYDVKM. Trimming pared 6 bases from V and 11 bases from J, leaving 13 bases between. This CDR3 has 12 amino acids. The CDR3 region has the DNA TGTGCCAGCAGCCCGGGAGGGTGGAAACTGTTTTTT. It codes for CASSPGGWKLFF.

This chain uses TRBV20-1 with TRBJ1-4; 9 bases are shared with TRBD1. J was trimmed by 13 bases and V by 4 bases; bases with no gene match: 10. The V gene's germline CDR1 is DFQATT and CDR2 SNEGSKA (reference sequence). This CDR3 spans 13 amino acids. CDR3 amino acids: CSATNWDREALFF. CDR3 sequence (DNA): TGCAGTGCTACGAATTGGGACAGGGAGGCACTGTTTTTT.